The 8 T cell receptor beta chains listed next were all sequenced from one sample in a study of blood T cell repertoires in COVID-19. Measured with immunoSEQ multiplex PCR; TCRdb has only the in-frame clones, and not every one. The profile shows 400,000 to 450,000 clones, roughly nine tenths of them singletons. Input material: PBMCs or T cells enriched from blood (not recorded which). Receptors were obtained from a man younger than 45 who had recovered from COVID-19.

This clone appeared a single time. The V call is TRBV6-5, the J call TRBJ1-2; the D gene is possibly TRBD1 (6 bases). V dropped 0 bases and J dropped 10 bases, with 18 bases sitting between them. In germline, CDR1 is MNHEY, CDR2 SVGAGI. The CDR3 loop spans 15 amino acids. CDR3 sequence (DNA): TGTGCCAGCAGTTACTCTAGTGGGGGCGAACTGGACTACACCTTC. It encodes CASSYSSGGELDYTF.

Only one count was recorded for this clone. V usage is TRBV3-1 (or the pseudogene TRBV3-2) and J usage is TRBJ2-2; D unclear. This CDR3 contains 13 residues. Germline loops: CDR1 LGHDT, CDR2 YNNKEL (reference sequence). Deletions cut 0 bases from V and 7 bases from J, with 6 bases between. In DNA, the CDR3 is TGTGCCAGCAGCCAAGATCCGGTCGGGGAGCTGTTTTTT. Translating gives CASSQDPVGELFF.

The V call is TRBV28, the J call TRBJ1-4; possible D gene TRBD1, 5 bases. Between the trimmed V and J ends, which lost 4 bases and 3 bases, there was a span of 9 bases. There are 14 residues in the CDR3. Germline V gene lookup returns CDR1 MDHEN and CDR2 SYDVKM. Here the CDR3 reads CASSSGYSNEKLFF. DNA of the CDR3: TGTGCCAGCAGTTCAGGGTATTCTAATGAAAAACTGTTTTTT.

This chain joins TRBV5-4 and TRBJ2-5; D may be TRBD1 (6 bases). V dropped 0 bases and J dropped 2 bases, with 11 bases sitting between them. Germline lookup yields CDR1 SGHNT and CDR2 YYREEE (reference sequence). This CDR3 contains 15 residues. For the CDR3, the DNA is TGTGCCAGCAGCTTGGAGGCAGGGGAGCAAGAGACCCAGTACTTC. As protein: CASSLEAGEQETQYF.

V and J are TRBV19 and TRBJ2-3; TRBD2 aligns across 9 bases. Germline loops: CDR1 LNHDA, CDR2 SQIVND (reference sequence). This CDR3 has 16 amino acids. The ends lost 5 bases at V and 0 bases at J; junction bases unmatched: 6. CDR3 region: CASSFTSGSSTDTQYF. CDR3 DNA sequence: TGTGCCAGTAGTTTCACTAGCGGGTCTAGCACAGATACGCAGTATTTT.

The count of this clone is one. The CDR3 DNA is TGTGCCAGCAGCGTGACAGTTGCATTGAACACTGAAGCTTTCTTT. It specifies CASSVTVALNTEAFF. J is TRBJ1-1 and V is TRBV9; maybe TRBD1 (5 bases). Trimming shortened V by 2 bases and J by 0 bases, and 11 bases separated the two germline ends. The CDR3 loop spans 15 amino acids. CDR1 is SGDLS and CDR2 is YYNGEE in the germline V gene.

This chain connects TRBV3-1 (or the pseudogene TRBV3-2) to TRBJ1-1; D gene unclear. The CDR3 extends over 14 amino acids. The germline gives CDR1 LGHDT, CDR2 YNNKEL (reference sequence). Trimming removed 3 bases at V and 0 bases at J, with 8 bases between. In DNA, the CDR3 is TGTGCCAGCAGCCAGGGCTTAGTGAACACTGAAGCTTTCTTT. Translated: CASSQGLVNTEAFF.

V and J are TRBV7-3 and TRBJ1-2, with D possibly being TRBD1 (6 bases). Per the germline V gene, CDR1 is SGHTA and CDR2 is FQGTGA. Trimming removed 8 bases at V and 2 bases at J, with 15 bases between. The CDR3 length is 14 residues. The DNA for the CDR3 is TGTGCCAGCGCCCCCGGGACACAAAACTATGGCTACACCTTC. This translates into CASAPGTQNYGYTF.